This TCR beta chain was retrieved from a study of neurological immune-mediated disorders. Volunteers at a blood bank in Maryland, USA, were the healthy controls. Broader study findings: No expanded-clone CDR3 amino acid sequence recurred across subjects, suggesting private TCR-beta repertoires. Expansion of TCR clones was greatest in HTLV-1-associated myelopathy and smallest in multiple sclerosis, where it fell below that of healthy controls.

The cDNA was generated through 5'RACE incorporating 10-nucleotide random UMIs. TCRdb fed the 5' RACE reads into MiXCR, producing one record per CDR3 protein. Seen here are some 31,000 distinct CDR3 sequences, 4.6% observed once, and the top ten hold roughly 24%. This clonotype was found many times. The antigen is undetermined. V lost 5 bases and J lost 2, with 18 bases in between. The CDR3 runs to 16 residues. Germline V lookup: CDR1 MNHEY, CDR2 SVGEGT. The chain is built from TRBV6-2 or TRBV6-3 and TRBJ1-2; D remains ambiguous. Sequences were obtained from PBMCs. This TCR was sampled from a man between 18 and 35 years old in good health. CDR3 region: CASSNPGEGVNYGYTF. CDR3 in DNA: TGTGCCAGCAGTAACCCTGGTGAGGGAGTAAACTATGGCTACACCTTC.